This T cell receptor (beta chain) was retrieved from a study of CD8+CD57+ T cells in acquired aplastic anemia. Study-wide context: 3 to 4 ug was the average amount of DNA from sorted CD4+ and CD8+ cells. Overall study findings and caveats: No significant patient-versus-control difference appeared in CD8+ Simpson's diversity. Comparison of patients with controls identified around 28 shared CD8+ CDR3 sequences.

All sequencing subjects had displayed CD8+CD57+ cell expansion on flow cytometry. By the time of blood sampling, patients had still received no therapy. This clonotype was found a few times. Its antigen is undetermined. Genomic DNA provided the template from which TCR beta VDJ and CDR3 profiles were obtained. TCRdb reprocessed the reads via MiXCR and lists one record per CDR3 protein. The sample holds hundreds of thousands of distinct CDR3 sequences, around 32% seen once. V was pared by 6 bases and J by 0 bases, with 8 bases between. Looked up from germline, CDR1 is SQVTM and CDR2 is ANQGSEA. The CDR3 loop spans 12 amino acids.

Sample: sorted CD4+, CD8+, or CD8+CD57+ T cells (not recorded which) from PBMCs. This TCR was recovered from a human donor with aplastic anemia. This chain connects TRBV29-1 to TRBJ1-2, with D hard to call. This CDR3 reads CSVGQTNYGYTF. The CDR3 DNA follows: TGCAGCGTAGGGCAGACTAACTATGGCTACACCTTC.